This T cell receptor (beta chain) was recorded in a study of cytomegalovirus exposure and HLA in healthy donors. With 60 Vbeta and 13 Jbeta primers, the PCR was carried out. Profiled with immunoSEQ multiplex PCR; TCRdb holds only in-frame clones, not every one. The sample records some 180,000 clones, roughly four fifths being singletons. Germline lookup yields CDR1 SGHRS and CDR2 YFSETQ. V lost 0 bases to trimming and J lost 4 bases; unmatched junction nucleotides: 6. The CDR3 totals 15 residues. Sequences were obtained from PBMCs. This rearrangement joins TRBV5-1 to TRBJ1-2; 7 bases match TRBD1. The sequence was obtained from a male donor in good health and CMV-seronegative. The CDR3: CASSLGDRDFYGYTF. The CDR3 nucleotides are TGCGCCAGCAGCTTGGGAGACAGGGATTTCTATGGCTACACCTTC.